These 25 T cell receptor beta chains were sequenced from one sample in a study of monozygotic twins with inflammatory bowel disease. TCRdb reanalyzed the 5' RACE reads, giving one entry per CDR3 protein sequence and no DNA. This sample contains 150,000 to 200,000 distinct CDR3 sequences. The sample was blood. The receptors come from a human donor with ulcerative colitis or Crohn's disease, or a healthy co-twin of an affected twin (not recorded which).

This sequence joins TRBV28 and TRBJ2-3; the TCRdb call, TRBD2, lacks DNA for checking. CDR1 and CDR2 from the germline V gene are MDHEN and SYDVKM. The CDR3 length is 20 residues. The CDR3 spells CASSLPPRLAGGGWTDTQYF.

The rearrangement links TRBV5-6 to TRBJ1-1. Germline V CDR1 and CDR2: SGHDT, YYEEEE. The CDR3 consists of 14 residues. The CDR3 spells CASSLVNVNTEAFF.

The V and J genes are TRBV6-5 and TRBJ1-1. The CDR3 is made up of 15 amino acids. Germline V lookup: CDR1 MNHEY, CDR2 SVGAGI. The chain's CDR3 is CASSYSRTVNTEAFF.

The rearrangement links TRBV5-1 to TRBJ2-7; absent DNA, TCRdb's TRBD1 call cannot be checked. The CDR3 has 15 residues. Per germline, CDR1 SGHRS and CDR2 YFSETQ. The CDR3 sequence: CASSLEGFREYEQYF. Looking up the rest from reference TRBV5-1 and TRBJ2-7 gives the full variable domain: KAGVTQTPRYLIKTRGQQVTLSCSPISGHRSVSWYQQTPGQGLQFLFEYFSETQRNKGNFPGRFSGRQFSNSRSEMNVSTLELGDSALYLCASSLEGFREYEQYFGPGTRLTVT.

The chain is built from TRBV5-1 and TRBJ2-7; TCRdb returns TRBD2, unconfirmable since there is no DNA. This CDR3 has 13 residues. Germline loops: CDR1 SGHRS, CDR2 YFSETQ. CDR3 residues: CASSLERSGEQYF.

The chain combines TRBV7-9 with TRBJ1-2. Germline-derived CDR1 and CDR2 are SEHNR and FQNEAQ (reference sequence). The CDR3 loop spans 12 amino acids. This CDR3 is CASERRAGGYTF.

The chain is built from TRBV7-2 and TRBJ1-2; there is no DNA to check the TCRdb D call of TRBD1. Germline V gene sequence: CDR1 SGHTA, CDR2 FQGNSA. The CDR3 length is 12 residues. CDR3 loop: CASSGNRVGYTF.

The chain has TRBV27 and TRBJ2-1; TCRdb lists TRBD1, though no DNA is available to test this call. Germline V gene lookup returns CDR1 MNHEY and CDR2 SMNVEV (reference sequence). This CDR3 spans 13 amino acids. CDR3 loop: CASSLVGTHEQFF.

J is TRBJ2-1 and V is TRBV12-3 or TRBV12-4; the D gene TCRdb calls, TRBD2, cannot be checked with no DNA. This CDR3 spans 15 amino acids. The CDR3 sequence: CASSYRTSGYNEQFF.

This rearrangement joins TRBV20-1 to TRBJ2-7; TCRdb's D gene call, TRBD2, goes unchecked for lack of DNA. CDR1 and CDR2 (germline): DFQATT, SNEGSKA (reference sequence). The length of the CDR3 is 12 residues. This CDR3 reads CSAPGTVYEQYF.

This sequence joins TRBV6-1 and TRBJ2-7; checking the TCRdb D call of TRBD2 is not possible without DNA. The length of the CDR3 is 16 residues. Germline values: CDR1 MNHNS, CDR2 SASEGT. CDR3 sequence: CASSPPASGGSYEQYF.

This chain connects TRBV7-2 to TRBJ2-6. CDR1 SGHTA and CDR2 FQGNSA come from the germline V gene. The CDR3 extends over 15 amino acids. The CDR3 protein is CASSLRASGANVLTF. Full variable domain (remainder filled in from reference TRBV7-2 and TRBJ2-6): GAGVSQSPSNKVTEKGKDVELRCDPISGHTALYWYRQSLGQGLEFLIYFQGNSAPDKSGLPSDRFSAERTGGSVSTLTIQRTQQEDSAVYLCASSLRASGANVLTFGAGSRLTVL.

CDR3 amino acids: CASSSVRGYGYTF. The chain couples TRBV11-2 to TRBJ1-2; TCRdb returns TRBD1, unconfirmable since there is no DNA. This CDR3 is built from 13 residues. Germline CDR1 is SGHAT and CDR2 is FQNNGV.

The CDR3 is CSVHMNTEAFF. The rearrangement uses TRBV29-1 and TRBJ1-1. Germline V CDR1 and CDR2: SQVTM, ANQGSEA. The CDR3 totals 11 residues.

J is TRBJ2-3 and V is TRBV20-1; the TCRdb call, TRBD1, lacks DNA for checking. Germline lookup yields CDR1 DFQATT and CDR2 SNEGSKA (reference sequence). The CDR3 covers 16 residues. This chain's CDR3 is CSAIPADRGSVDTQYF.

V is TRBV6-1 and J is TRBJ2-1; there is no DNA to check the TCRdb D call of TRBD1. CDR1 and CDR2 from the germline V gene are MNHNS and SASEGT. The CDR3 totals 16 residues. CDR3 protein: CASSVPPGGRYNEQFF.

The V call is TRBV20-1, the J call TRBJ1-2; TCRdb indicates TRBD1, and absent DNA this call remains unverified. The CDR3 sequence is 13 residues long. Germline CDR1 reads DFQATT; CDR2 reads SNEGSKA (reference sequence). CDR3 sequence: CSASGAGFYGYTF.

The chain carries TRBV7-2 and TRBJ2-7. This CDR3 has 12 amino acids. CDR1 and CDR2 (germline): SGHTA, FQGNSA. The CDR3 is CASSLERREQYF.

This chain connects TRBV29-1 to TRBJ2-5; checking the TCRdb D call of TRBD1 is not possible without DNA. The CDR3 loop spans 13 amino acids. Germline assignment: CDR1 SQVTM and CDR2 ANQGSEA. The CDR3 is CSVGTGGLGAQYF.

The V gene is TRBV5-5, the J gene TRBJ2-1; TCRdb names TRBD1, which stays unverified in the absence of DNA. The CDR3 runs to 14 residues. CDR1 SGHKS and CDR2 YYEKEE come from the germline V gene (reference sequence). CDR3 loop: CASSSTGDYNEQFF. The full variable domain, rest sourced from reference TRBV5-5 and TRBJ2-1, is DAGVTQSPTHLIKTRGQQVTLRCSPISGHKSVSWYQQVLGQGPQFIFQYYEKEERGRGNFPDRFSARQFPNYSSELNVNALLLGDSALYLCASSSTGDYNEQFFGPGTRLTVL.

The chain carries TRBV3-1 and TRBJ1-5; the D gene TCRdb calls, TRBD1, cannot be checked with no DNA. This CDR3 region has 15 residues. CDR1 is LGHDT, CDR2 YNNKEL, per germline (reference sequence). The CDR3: CASSQDSRGYQPQHF.

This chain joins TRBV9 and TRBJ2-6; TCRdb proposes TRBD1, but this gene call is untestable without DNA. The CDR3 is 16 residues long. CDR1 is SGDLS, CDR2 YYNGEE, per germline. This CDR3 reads CASSVVQGAGANVLTF.

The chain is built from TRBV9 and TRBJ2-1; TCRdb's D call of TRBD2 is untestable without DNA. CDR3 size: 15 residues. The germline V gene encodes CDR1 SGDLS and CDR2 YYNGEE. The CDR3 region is CASSVGSSGTNEQFF.

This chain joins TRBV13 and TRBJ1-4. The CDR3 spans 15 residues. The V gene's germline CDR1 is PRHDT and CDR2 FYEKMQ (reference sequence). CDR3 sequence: CASSTAGEVSGKLFF.

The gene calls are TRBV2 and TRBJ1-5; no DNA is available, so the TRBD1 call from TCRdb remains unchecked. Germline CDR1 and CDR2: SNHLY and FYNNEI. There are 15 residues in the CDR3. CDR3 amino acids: CASRETGERSQPQHF. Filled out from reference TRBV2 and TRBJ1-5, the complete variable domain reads EPEVTQTPSHQVTQMGQEVILRCVPISNHLYFYWYRQILGQKVEFLVSFYNNEISEKSEIFDDQFSVERPDGSNFTLKIRSTKLEDSAMYFCASRETGERSQPQHFGDGTRLSIL.